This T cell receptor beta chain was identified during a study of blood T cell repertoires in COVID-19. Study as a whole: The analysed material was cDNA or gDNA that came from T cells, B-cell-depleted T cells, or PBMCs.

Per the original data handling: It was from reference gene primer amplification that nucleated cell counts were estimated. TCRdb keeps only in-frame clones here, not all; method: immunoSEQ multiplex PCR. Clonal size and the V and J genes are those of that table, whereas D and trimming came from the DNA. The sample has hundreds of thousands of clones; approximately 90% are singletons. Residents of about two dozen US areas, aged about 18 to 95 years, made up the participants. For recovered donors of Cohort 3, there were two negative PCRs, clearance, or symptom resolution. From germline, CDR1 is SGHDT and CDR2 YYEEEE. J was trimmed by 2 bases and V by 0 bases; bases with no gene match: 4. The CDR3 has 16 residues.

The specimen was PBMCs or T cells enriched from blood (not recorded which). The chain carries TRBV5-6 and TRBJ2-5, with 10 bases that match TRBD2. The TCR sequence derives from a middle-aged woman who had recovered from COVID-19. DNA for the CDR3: TGTGCCAGCAGCTTGGAACTAGCGGGGAGACAAGAGACCCAGTACTTC. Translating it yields CASSLELAGRQETQYF. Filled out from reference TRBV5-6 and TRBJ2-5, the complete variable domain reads DAGVTQSPTHLIKTRGQQVTLRCSPKSGHDTVSWYQQALGQGPQFIFQYYEEEERQRGNFPDRFSGHQFPNYSSELNVNALLLGDSALYLCASSLELAGRQETQYFGPGTRLLVL.